This T cell receptor (beta chain) was found in a study of blood T cells in healthy people across ages. Overall study results and limits: Researchers said unsorted PBMCs prevented a conclusive naive versus antigen-experienced comparison. More naive CD4+ cells and higher diversity marked long-lived donors relative to aged donors. Naive T cell percentage by flow cytometry tracked strongly with beta diversity. As age increased, TCR beta diversity per million T cells fell in a roughly linear fashion.

Using a J-beta primer mix together with a sample-barcoded 5' primer, a second PCR was run for roughly 6 to 12 cycles. Using its own MiXCR run on the 5' RACE reads, TCRdb lists one record per CDR3 protein. The table shows around 690,000 distinct CDR3 sequences, with approximately 50% occurring only once. V dropped 6 bases and J dropped 3 bases, with 15 bases sitting between them. The CDR3 consists of 14 residues. As concerns this clonotype: Its specificity is not known.

The chain employs TRBV12-3 or TRBV12-4 and TRBJ2-7; D is tentatively TRBD1 or TRBD2 (5 bases each). The sequence was obtained from a man in his sixties in good health. Sequencing was performed on blood. The CDR3 DNA reads TGTGCCAGCAGCCCTCCGGGACCCCTCTACGAGCAGTACTTC. Amino acids: CASSPPGPLYEQYF.